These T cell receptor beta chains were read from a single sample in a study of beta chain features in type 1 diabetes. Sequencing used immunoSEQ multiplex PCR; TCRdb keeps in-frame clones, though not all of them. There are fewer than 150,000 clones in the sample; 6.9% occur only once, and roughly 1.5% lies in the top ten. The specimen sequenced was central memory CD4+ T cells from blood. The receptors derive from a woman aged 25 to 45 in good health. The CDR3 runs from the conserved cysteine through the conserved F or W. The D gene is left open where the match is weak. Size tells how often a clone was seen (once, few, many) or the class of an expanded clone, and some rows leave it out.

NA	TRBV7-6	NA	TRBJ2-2	CASSLGSGSNTGELFF	TGTGCCAGCAGCTTAGGAAGCGGGTCAAACACCGGGGAGCTGTTTTTT
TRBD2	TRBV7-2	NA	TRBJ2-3	CASRSLAGALDTQYF	TGTGCCAGCAGATCGTTAGCGGGAGCTCTAGATACGCAGTATTTT
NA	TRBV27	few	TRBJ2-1	CASSLRSGYGNEQFF	TGTGCCAGCAGTTTAAGGTCAGGGTACGGCAATGAGCAGTTCTTC
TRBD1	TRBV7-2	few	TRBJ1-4	CASSSGQGFNEKLFF	TGTGCCAGCAGCTCCGGACAGGGGTTTAATGAAAAACTGTTTTTT
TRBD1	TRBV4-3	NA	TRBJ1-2	CASSQAQGYGYTF	TGCGCCAGCAGCCAGGCACAGGGGTATGGCTACACCTTC
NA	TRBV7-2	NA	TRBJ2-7	CASSRGHPYEQYF	TGTGCCAGCAGCCGGGGACACCCCTACGAGCAGTACTTC
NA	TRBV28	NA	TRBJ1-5	CASTMGGANQPQHF	TGTGCCAGCACCATGGGGGGGGCCAATCAGCCCCAGCATTTT
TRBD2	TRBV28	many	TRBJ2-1	CASSSGTSGRVVYEQFF	TGTGCCAGCAGTTCCGGGACTAGCGGGAGGGTCGTCTATGAGCAGTTCTTC
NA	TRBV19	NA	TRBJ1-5	CASSGLADQPQHF	TGTGCCAGTAGCGGACTTGCTGATCAGCCCCAGCATTTT
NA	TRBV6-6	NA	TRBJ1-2	CASSLNYGYTF	TGTGCCAGCAGTTTAAACTATGGCTACACCTTC
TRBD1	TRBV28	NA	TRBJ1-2	CASGIMGQGAGYGYTF	TGTGCCAGCGGAATAATGGGACAGGGGGCCGGCTATGGCTACACCTTC
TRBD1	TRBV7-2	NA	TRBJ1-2	CASSSSQGAAYGYTF	TGTGCCAGCAGCTCATCACAGGGGGCTGCCTATGGCTACACCTTC
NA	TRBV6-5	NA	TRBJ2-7	CASSYDLLSSYEQYF	TGTGCCAGCAGTTACGACTTGCTCAGCTCCTACGAGCAGTACTTC
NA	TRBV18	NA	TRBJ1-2	CASSPEQGWVGSYTF	TGTGCCAGCTCACCCGAACAGGGATGGGTAGGGAGCTACACCTTC
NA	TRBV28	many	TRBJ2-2	CASSSTGELFF	TGTGCCAGCTCGAGCACCGGGGAGCTGTTTTTT
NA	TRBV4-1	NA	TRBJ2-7	CASSQGSGLTASEQYF	TGCGCCAGCAGCCAAGGAAGCGGGTTGACGGCAAGCGAGCAGTACTTC
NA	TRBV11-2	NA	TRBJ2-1	CASSLAWGTQNEQFF	TGTGCCAGCAGCTTAGCGTGGGGGACTCAAAATGAGCAGTTCTTC
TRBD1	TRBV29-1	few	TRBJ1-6	CSATTGTANSPLHF	TGCAGCGCAACGACCGGGACAGCTAATTCACCCCTCCACTTT
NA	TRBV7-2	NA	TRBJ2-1	CASSLSKLTDNNEQFF	TGTGCCAGCAGCTTATCAAAATTGACAGACAACAATGAGCAGTTCTTC
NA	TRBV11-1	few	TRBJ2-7	CASSSSGPSSYEQYF	TGTGCCAGCAGCTCAAGCGGGCCAAGCTCCTACGAGCAGTACTTC
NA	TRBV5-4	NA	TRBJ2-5	CASSLEEGSQETQYF	TGTGCCAGCAGCTTGGAAGAGGGATCCCAAGAGACCCAGTACTTC
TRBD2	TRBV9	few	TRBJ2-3	CASSVAAGGPSDTQYF	TGTGCCAGCAGCGTAGCGGCGGGAGGGCCTTCAGATACGCAGTATTTT
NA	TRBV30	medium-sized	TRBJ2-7	CAWTSGTTTYEQYF	TGTGCCTGGACAAGCGGGACAACCACCTACGAGCAGTACTTC
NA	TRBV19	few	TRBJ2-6	CASSRGSGANVLTF	TGTGCCAGTAGTCGGGGCTCTGGGGCCAACGTCCTGACTTTC
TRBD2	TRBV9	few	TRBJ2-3	CASSVGLAFTDTQYF	TGTGCCAGCAGCGTAGGACTAGCGTTTACCGATACGCAGTATTTT
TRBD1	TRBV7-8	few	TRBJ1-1	CASSLAPDRGYTEAFF	TGTGCCAGCAGCTTAGCGCCCGACAGGGGATACACTGAAGCTTTCTTT
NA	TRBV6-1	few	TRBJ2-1	CASGNRDKYNEQFF	TGTGCCAGCGGCAACCGGGACAAATACAATGAGCAGTTCTTC
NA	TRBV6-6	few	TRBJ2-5	CASSRQPSGIQETQYF	TGTGCCAGCAGTAGACAACCTTCAGGGATACAAGAGACCCAGTACTTC
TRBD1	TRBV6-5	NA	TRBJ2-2	CASSWDSLNTGELFF	TGTGCCAGCAGTTGGGACAGCCTGAACACCGGGGAGCTGTTTTTT
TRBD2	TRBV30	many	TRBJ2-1	CAWRPPGTSAYNEQFF	TGTGCCTGGAGACCCCCCGGGACTAGCGCCTACAATGAGCAGTTCTTC
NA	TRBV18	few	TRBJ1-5	CASSPNRGGNQPQHF	TGTGCCAGCTCACCTAATCGGGGGGGCAATCAGCCCCAGCATTTT
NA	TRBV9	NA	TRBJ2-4	CASSTLRRKTVPFLAKNIQYF	TGTGCCAGCAGCACCCTACGGAGAAAAACTGTTCCCTTTCTAGCCAAAAACATTCAGTACTTC
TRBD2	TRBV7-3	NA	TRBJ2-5	CASSLAGTSGTQETQYF	TGTGCCAGCAGCTTGGCCGGGACTAGCGGCACCCAAGAGACCCAGTACTTC
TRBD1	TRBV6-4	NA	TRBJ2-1	CASSEQGVGNEQFF	TGTGCCAGCAGTGAACAGGGGGTGGGCAATGAGCAGTTCTTC
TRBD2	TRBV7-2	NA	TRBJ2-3	CASSLSLAGRDTQYF	TGTGCCAGCAGCTTGAGTCTAGCGGGACGGGATACGCAGTATTTT
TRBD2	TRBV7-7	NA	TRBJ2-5	CASSLGLAGVETQYF	TGTGCTAGCAGCTTAGGTCTAGCGGGAGTAGAGACCCAGTACTTC
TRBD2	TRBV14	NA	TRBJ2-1	CASSRIPGLASPSYNEQFF	TGTGCCAGCAGCCGTATACCGGGACTAGCGTCGCCCTCCTACAATGAGCAGTTCTTC
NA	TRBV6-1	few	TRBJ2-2	CASTGQLNTGELFF	TGTGCCAGCACAGGGCAACTTAACACCGGGGAGCTGTTTTTT
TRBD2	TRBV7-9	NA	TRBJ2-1	CASSGPIAGSYNEQFF	TGTGCCAGCAGCGGTCCAATAGCGGGCTCCTACAATGAGCAGTTCTTC
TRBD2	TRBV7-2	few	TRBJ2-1	CASSPPKGGRNEQFF	TGTGCCAGCAGCCCTCCCAAGGGCGGGAGAAATGAGCAGTTCTTC
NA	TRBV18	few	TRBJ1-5	CASSPASGGNQPQHF	TGTGCCAGCTCACCGGCAAGCGGGGGAAATCAGCCCCAGCATTTT
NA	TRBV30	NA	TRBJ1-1	CAATRGAGKTEAFF	TGTGCAGCGACCCGCGGGGCAGGGAAGACTGAAGCTTTCTTT
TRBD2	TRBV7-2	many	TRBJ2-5	CASSLSPGRGQETQYF	TGTGCCAGCAGCTTATCGCCAGGGAGGGGCCAAGAGACCCAGTACTTC
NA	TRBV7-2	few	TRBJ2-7	CASSLSLNSYEQYF	TGTGCCAGCAGCTTATCCCTCAACTCCTACGAGCAGTACTTC
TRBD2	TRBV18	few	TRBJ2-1	CASSPTSGAYNEQFF	TGTGCCAGCTCGCCGACTAGCGGGGCCTACAATGAGCAGTTCTTC
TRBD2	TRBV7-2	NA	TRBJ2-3	CASRRTLAGGPTDTQYF	TGTGCCAGCAGAAGAACCCTAGCGGGAGGGCCAACAGATACGCAGTATTTT
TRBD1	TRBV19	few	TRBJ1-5	CASSISDRDNQPQHF	TGTGCCAGTAGTATTTCTGACAGGGACAATCAGCCCCAGCATTTT
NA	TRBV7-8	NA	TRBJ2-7	CASSLVEGGPLYEQYF	TGTGCCAGCAGCTTAGTCGAAGGCGGTCCCCTCTACGAGCAGTACTTC
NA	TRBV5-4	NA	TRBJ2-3	CASSPGQPDTQYF	TGTGCCAGCAGCCCAGGACAGCCAGATACGCAGTATTTT
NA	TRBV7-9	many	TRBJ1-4	CASSLAVEGSEKLFF	TGTGCCAGCAGCTTAGCCGTCGAGGGAAGTGAAAAACTGTTTTTT
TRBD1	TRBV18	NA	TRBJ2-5	CASSPRHQGAETQYF	TGTGCCAGCTCACCACGACATCAGGGGGCGGAGACCCAGTACTTC
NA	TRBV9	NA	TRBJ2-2	CASSVGPTNTGELFF	TGTGCCAGCAGCGTAGGGCCGACGAACACCGGGGAGCTGTTTTTT
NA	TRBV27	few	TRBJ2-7	CASSSLTGSYEQYF	TGTGCCAGCAGTTCACTAACAGGGAGCTACGAGCAGTACTTC
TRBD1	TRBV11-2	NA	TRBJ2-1	CASSFSTGGYTNSYNEQFF	TGTGCCAGCAGCTTTTCAACAGGGGGCTACACCAACTCCTACAATGAGCAGTTCTTC
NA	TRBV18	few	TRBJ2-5	CASSPQAETQYF	TGTGCCAGCTCACCCCAAGCAGAGACCCAGTACTTC